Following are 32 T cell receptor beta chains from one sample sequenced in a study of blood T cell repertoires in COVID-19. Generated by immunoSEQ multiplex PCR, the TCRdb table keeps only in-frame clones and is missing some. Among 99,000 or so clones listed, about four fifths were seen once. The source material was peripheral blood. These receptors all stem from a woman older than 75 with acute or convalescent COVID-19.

The CDR3 loop reads CATSESSGTGTDTQYF. CDR3 DNA sequence: TGTGCCACCAGTGAGTCGAGCGGGACGGGAACAGATACGCAGTATTTT. The genes are TRBV24-1 and TRBJ2-3, with 7 nucleotides matching TRBD2. Germline CDR1 is KGHDR and CDR2 is SFDVKD. V shed 4 bases, J shed 3 bases, and the junction held 9 bases outside the gene matches. The CDR3 runs 16 residues.

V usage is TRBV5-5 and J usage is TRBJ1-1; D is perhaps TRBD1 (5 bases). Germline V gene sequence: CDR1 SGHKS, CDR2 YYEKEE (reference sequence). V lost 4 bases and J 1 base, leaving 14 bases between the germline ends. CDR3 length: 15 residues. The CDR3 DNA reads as TGTGCCAGCAGCGCAGGGTCCGCATGGAACACTGAAGCTTTCTTT. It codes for CASSAGSAWNTEAFF. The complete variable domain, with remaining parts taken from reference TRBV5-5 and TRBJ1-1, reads DAGVTQSPTHLIKTRGQQVTLRCSPISGHKSVSWYQQVLGQGPQFIFQYYEKEERGRGNFPDRFSARQFPNYSSELNVNALLLGDSALYLCASSAGSAWNTEAFFGQGTRLTVV.

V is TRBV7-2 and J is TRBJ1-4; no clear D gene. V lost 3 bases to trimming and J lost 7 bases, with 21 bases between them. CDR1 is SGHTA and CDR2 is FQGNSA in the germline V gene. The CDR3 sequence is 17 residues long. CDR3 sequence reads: CASSFGLRGRHFEKLFF. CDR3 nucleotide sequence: TGTGCCAGCAGCTTCGGTTTACGGGGAAGACACTTTGAAAAACTGTTTTTT.

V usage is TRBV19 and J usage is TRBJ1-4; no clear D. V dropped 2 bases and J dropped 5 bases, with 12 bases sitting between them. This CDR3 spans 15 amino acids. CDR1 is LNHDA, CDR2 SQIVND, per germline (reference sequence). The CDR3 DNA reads TGTGCCAGTAGTATATATGGGCAGGTGAATGAAAAACTGTTTTTT. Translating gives CASSIYGQVNEKLFF. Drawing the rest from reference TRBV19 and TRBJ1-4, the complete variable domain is DGGITQSPKYLFRKEGQNVTLSCEQNLNHDAMYWYRQDPGQGLRLIYYSQIVNDFQKGDIAEGYSVSREKKESFPLTVTSAQKNPTAFYLCASSIYGQVNEKLFFGSGTQLSVL.

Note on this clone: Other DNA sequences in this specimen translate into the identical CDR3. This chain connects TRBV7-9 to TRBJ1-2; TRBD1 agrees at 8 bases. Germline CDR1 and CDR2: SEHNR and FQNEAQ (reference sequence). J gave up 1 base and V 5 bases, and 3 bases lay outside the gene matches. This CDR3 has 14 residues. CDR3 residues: CASSLDRGNYGYTF. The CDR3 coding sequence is TGTGCCAGCAGCCTCGACAGGGGTAACTATGGCTACACCTTC. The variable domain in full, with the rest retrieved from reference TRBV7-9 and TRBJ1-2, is DTGVSQNPRHKITKRGQNVTFRCDPISEHNRLYWYRQTLGQGPEFLTYFQNEAQLEKSRLLSDRFSAERPKGSFSTLEIQRTEQGDSAMYLCASSLDRGNYGYTFGSGTRLTVV.

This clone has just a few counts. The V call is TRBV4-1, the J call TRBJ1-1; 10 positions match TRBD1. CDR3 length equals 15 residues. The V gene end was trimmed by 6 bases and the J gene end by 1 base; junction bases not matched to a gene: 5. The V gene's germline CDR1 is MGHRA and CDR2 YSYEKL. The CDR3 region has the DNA TGCGCCAGCAGACTGGGACAGGGGTCGAACACTGAAGCTTTCTTT. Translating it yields CASRLGQGSNTEAFF.

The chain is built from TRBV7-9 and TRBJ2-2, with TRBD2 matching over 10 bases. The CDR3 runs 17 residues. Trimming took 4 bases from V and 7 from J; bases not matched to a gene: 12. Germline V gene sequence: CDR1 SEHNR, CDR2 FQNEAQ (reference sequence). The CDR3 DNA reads TGTGCCAGCAGCTCCCGTGGGCTAGCGGGAGATCACGGGGAGCTGTTTTTT. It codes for CASSSRGLAGDHGELFF.

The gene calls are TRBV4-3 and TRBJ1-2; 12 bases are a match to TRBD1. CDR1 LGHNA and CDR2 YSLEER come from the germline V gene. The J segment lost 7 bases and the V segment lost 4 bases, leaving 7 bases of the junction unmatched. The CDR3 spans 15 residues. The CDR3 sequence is CASSRTGTGGRGYTF. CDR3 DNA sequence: TGCGCCAGCAGCCGTACCGGGACAGGGGGCCGTGGCTACACCTTC.

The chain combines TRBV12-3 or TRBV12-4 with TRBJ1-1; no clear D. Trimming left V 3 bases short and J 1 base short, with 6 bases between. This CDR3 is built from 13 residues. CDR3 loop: CASSFTENTEAFF. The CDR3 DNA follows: TGTGCCAGCAGTTTTACAGAGAACACTGAAGCTTTCTTT.

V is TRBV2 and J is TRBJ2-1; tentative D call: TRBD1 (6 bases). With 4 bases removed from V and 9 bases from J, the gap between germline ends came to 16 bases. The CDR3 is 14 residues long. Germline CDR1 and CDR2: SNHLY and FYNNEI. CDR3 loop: CASSGTVIEGEQFF. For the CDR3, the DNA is TGTGCCAGCAGTGGGACAGTTATTGAGGGTGAGCAGTTCTTC. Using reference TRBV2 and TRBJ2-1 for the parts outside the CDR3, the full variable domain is EPEVTQTPSHQVTQMGQEVILRCVPISNHLYFYWYRQILGQKVEFLVSFYNNEISEKSEIFDDQFSVERPDGSNFTLKIRSTKLEDSAMYFCASSGTVIEGEQFFGPGTRLTVL.

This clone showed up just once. CDR3 in DNA: TGTGCCAGCAGCGCGGCAGGGAGCACAGATACGCAGTATTTT. This translates into CASSAAGSTDTQYF. This chain joins TRBV9 and TRBJ2-3; TRBD1 is a possible D gene (5 bases). This CDR3 is built from 14 residues. The germline gives CDR1 SGDLS, CDR2 YYNGEE. V was trimmed by 3 bases and J by 0 bases, leaving 8 bases between them.

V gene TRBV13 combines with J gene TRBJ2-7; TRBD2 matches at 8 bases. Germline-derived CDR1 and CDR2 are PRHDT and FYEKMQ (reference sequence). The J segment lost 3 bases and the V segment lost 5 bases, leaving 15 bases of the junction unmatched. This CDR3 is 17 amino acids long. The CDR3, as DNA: TGTGCCAGCAGCAAGGCCAGCGGGAGAGAACATATCTACGAGCAGTACTTC. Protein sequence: CASSKASGREHIYEQYF. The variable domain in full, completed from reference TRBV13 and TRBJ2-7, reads AAGVIQSPRHLIKEKRETATLKCYPIPRHDTVYWYQQGPGQDPQFLISFYEKMQSDKGSIPDRFSAQQFSDYHSELNMSSLELGDSALYFCASSKASGREHIYEQYFGPGTRLTVT.

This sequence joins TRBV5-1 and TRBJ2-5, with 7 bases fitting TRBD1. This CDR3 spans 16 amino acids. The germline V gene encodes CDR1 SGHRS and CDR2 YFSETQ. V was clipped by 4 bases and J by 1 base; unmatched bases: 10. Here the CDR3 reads CASSRWLRDSQETQYF. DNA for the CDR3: TGCGCCAGCAGCCGATGGTTACGGGACAGCCAAGAGACCCAGTACTTC.

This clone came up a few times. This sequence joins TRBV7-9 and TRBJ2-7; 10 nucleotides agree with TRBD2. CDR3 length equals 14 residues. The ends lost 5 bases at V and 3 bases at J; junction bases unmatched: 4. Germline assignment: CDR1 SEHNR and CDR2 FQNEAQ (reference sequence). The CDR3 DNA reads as TGTGCCAGCAGCCCCGGGACTAGCGTCTACGAGCAGTACTTC. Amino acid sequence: CASSPGTSVYEQYF.

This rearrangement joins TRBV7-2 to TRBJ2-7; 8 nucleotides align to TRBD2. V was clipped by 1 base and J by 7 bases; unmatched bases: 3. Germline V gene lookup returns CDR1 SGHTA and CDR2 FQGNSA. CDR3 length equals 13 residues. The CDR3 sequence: CASSLDPSGEQYV. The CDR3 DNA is TGTGCCAGCAGCTTAGATCCTAGCGGGGAGCAGTACGTC.

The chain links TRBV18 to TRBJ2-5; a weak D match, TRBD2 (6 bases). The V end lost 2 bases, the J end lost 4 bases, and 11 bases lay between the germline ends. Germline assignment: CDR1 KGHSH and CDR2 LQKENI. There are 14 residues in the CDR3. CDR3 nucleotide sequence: TGTGCCAGCTCACCAGGCGGGAACGGAGAGACCCAGTACTTC. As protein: CASSPGGNGETQYF.

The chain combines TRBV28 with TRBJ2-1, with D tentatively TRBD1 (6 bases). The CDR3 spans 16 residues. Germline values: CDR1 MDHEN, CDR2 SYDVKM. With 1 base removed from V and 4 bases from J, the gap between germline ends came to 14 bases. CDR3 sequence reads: CASSLSGTPRYNEQFF. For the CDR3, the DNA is TGTGCCAGCAGTTTATCGGGGACACCGAGGTACAATGAGCAGTTCTTC.

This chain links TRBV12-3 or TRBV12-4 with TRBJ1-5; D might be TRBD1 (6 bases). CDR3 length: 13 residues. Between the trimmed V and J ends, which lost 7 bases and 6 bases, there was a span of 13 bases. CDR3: CASTTGKGQPQHF. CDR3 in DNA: TGTGCCAGCACAACAGGGAAGGGTCAGCCCCAGCATTTT.

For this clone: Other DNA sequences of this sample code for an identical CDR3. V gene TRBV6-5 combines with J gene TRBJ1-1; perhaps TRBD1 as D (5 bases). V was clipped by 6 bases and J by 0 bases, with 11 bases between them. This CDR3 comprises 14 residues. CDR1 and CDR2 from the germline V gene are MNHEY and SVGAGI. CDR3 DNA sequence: TGTGCCAGCAGCTCGGGACTCCTGAACACTGAAGCTTTCTTT. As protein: CASSSGLLNTEAFF.

The CDR3 protein is CASSDYSGYTF. The CDR3, as DNA: TGTGCCAGCAGTGACTACAGTGGCTACACCTTC. The chain has TRBV28 and TRBJ1-2; unclear D gene. The CDR3 contains 11 residues. Trimming shortened V by 5 bases and J by 7 bases, and 8 bases separated the two germline ends. In germline, CDR1 is MDHEN, CDR2 SYDVKM.

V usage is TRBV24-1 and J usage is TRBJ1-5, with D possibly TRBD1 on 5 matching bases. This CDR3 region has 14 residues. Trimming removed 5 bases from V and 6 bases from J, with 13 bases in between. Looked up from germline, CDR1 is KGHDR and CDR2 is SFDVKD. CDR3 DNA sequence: TGTGCCACCAGTGTAAGGGGTGAGGCTCAGCCCCAGCATTTT. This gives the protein CATSVRGEAQPQHF.

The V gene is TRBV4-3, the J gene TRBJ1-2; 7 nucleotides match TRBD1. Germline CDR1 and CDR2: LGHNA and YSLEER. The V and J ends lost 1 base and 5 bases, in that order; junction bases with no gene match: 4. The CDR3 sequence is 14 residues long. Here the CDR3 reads CASSQAGRGYGYTF. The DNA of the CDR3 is TGCGCCAGCAGCCAAGCGGGCAGGGGGTATGGCTACACCTTC.

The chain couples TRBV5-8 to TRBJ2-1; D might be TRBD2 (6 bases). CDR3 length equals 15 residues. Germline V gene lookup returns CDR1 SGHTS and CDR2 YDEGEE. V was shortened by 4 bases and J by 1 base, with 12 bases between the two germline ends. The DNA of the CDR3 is TGTGCCAGCAGCCCGACTAGAAGGTCCTACAATGAGCAGTTCTTC. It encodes CASSPTRRSYNEQFF.

The CDR3 DNA follows: TGTGCCTGGACGCGGAAGACAGATACGCAGTATTTT. Amino acid sequence: CAWTRKTDTQYF. The J gene is TRBJ2-3, the V gene TRBV30; D gene ambiguous. Germline V gene lookup returns CDR1 GTSNPN and CDR2 SVGIG (reference sequence). This CDR3 has 12 residues. Trimming cost V 4 bases and J 3 bases, with 8 bases left between them.

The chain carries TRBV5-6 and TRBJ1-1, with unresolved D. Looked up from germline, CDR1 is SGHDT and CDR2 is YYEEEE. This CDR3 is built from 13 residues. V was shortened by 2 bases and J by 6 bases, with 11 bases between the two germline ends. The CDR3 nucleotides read TGTGCCAGCAGCTTTCGGGGTACCTCTGAAGCTTTCTTT. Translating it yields CASSFRGTSEAFF.

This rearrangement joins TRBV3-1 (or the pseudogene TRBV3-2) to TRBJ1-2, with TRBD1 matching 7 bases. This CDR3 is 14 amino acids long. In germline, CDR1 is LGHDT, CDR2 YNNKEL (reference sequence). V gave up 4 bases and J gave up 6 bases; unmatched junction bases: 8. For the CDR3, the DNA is TGTGCCAGCAGCCGGGTTGACAGGGAGGATGGCTACACCTTC. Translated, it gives CASSRVDREDGYTF.

Here the CDR3 DNA reads TGCGCCAGCAGCTTGGGGTTTGCGGACAGGGTGCAGGAGACCCAGTACTTC. This encodes CASSLGFADRVQETQYF. The chain combines TRBV5-1 with TRBJ2-5, with 8 nucleotides matching TRBD1. Trimming cost V 0 bases and J 5 bases; bases outside gene matches: 12. The CDR3 contains 17 residues. Per germline, CDR1 SGHRS and CDR2 YFSETQ.

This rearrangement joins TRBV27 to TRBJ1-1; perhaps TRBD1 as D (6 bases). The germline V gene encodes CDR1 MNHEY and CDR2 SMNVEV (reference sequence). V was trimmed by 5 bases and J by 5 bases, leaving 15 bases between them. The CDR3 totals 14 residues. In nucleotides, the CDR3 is TGTGCCAGCAGTCCCGGCAGGGGCATAACTGAAGCTTTCTTT. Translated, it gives CASSPGRGITEAFF.

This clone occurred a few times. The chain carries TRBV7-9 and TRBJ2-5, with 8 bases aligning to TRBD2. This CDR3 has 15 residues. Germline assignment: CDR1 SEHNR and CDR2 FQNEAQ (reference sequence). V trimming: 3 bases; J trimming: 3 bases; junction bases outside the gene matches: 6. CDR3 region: CASSLGLGEEETQYF. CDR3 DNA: TGTGCCAGCAGCTTGGGACTAGGCGAGGAAGAGACCCAGTACTTC.

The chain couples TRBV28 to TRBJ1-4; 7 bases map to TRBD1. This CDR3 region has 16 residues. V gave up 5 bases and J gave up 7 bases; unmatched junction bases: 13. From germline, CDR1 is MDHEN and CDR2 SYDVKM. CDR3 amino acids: CASSPSDRAKGEKLFF. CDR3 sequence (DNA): TGTGCCAGCAGTCCTTCCGACAGGGCTAAGGGTGAAAAACTGTTTTTT.

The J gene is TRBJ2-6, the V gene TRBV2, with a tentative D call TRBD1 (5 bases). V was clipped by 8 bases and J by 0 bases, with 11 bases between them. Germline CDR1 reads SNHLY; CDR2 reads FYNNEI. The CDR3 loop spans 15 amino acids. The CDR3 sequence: CASAVQGSGANVLTF. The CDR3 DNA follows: TGTGCCAGCGCAGTCCAGGGCTCTGGGGCCAACGTCCTGACTTTC. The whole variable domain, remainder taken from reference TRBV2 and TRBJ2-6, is EPEVTQTPSHQVTQMGQEVILRCVPISNHLYFYWYRQILGQKVEFLVSFYNNEISEKSEIFDDQFSVERPDGSNFTLKIRSTKLEDSAMYFCASAVQGSGANVLTFGAGSRLTVL.

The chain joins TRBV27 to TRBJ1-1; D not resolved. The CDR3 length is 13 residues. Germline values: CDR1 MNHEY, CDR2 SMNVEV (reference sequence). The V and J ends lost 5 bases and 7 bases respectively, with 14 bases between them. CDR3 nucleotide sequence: TGTGCCAGCAGTACTAGGGCAGGCTTTGAAGCTTTCTTT. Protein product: CASSTRAGFEAFF.